A single sample gave rise to the 7 T cell receptor beta chains below, sequenced in a study of T-cell reconstitution after alpha-beta-depleted transplantation in children. Preparation of the TCRbeta library was carried out with unique molecular identifiers. TCRdb independently ran MiXCR on the PCR reads; one entry per CDR3 protein. Of 500,000 to 650,000 distinct CDR3 sequences listed, approximately 13% were seen once; the top ten hold around 2%. The sequencing used PBMCs, mostly from graft donor cells, collected 360 days after TCRalphabeta/CD19-depleted stem cell transplant. These receptors were taken from a male patient between 5 and 17 years old who had a stem cell transplant for acute myeloid leukemia, so the T cells may come from the graft donor.

This clonotype has a count of ten or more. The chain employs TRBV12-3 or TRBV12-4 and TRBJ2-2, with D perhaps TRBD2 (7 bases). The CDR3 contains 14 residues. Trimming stripped 10 bases from V and 5 bases from J, with 17 bases between. The CDR3 nucleotides read TGTGCCACCCTAGGGGGGGTCCGGACCGGGGAGCTGTTTTTT. It yields the protein CATLGGVRTGELFF.

This clonotype was observed a handful of times. The rearrangement uses TRBV7-2 and TRBJ2-5; D possibly uses TRBD1 or TRBD2 (6 bases each). CDR1 and CDR2 from the germline V gene are SGHTA and FQGNSA. V was clipped by 5 bases and J by 3 bases, with 19 bases between them. This CDR3 has 16 residues. The CDR3 DNA follows: TGTGCCAGCAGCACGAGGGGGGTGACGGCCAAAGAGACCCAGTACTTC. Residues: CASSTRGVTAKETQYF.

This clonotype was observed a few times. V gene TRBV28 combines with J gene TRBJ1-2; possible D gene TRBD1, 6 bases. This CDR3 comprises 13 residues. V lost 3 bases and J 4 bases, leaving 9 bases between the germline ends. Germline loops: CDR1 MDHEN, CDR2 SYDVKM. Here the CDR3 reads CASSFHRVYGYTF. The CDR3 DNA reads as TGTGCCAGCAGTTTTCACAGGGTCTATGGCTACACCTTC.

The J gene is TRBJ1-6, the V gene TRBV28; a weak D match, TRBD1 (6 bases). The V and J ends lost 6 bases and 8 bases respectively, with 20 bases between them. CDR3 size: 16 residues. CDR1 and CDR2 (germline): MDHEN, SYDVKM. In nucleotides, the CDR3 is TGTGCCAGCAGCCTACTCCGTGGGGGGCCTGATTCACCCCTCCACTTT. Translation gives CASSLLRGGPDSPLHF.

Ten or more counts support this clonotype. The DNA for the CDR3 is TGTGCCAGCAGCTTTCACGGGACAGCTAATGAAAAACTGTTTTTT. Translation gives CASSFHGTANEKLFF. The chain combines TRBV5-6 with TRBJ1-4, with TRBD1 identical over 7 bases. CDR1 SGHDT and CDR2 YYEEEE come from the germline V gene. This CDR3 comprises 15 residues. After removal of 2 bases from V and 3 bases from J, the junction contained 4 bases not matched to a gene.

This clonotype showed up just a few times. The V and J genes are TRBV10-3 and TRBJ1-5; tentatively, D is TRBD1 (5 bases). Germline V lookup: CDR1 ENHRY, CDR2 SYGVKD. The CDR3 totals 14 residues. With 5 bases removed from V and 5 bases from J, the gap between germline ends came to 13 bases. The CDR3: CAISRGGTDQPQHF. In nucleotides, the CDR3 is TGTGCCATCAGTCGTGGGGGGACGGATCAGCCCCAGCATTTT.

J is TRBJ1-2 and V is TRBV28; 11 bases match TRBD1. Germline CDR1 reads MDHEN; CDR2 reads SYDVKM. V lost 2 bases and J lost 4; bases outside the gene matches: 6. CDR3 size: 16 residues. In DNA form, the CDR3 reads TGTGCCAGCAGTTTACCTCGGACAGGGGGCGGCTATGGCTACACCTTC. Protein: CASSLPRTGGGYGYTF.